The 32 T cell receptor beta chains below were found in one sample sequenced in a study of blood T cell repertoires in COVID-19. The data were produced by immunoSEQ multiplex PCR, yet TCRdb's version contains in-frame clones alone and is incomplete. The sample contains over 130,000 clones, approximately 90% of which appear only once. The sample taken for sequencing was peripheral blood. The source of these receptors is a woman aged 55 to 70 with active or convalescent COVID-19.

The DNA for the CDR3 is TGTGCCAGCTCACCCGAGACAGAAACTAATGAAAAACTGTTTTTT. As protein: CASSPETETNEKLFF. J is TRBJ1-4 and V is TRBV18; D is perhaps TRBD1 (5 bases). CDR1 is KGHSH and CDR2 is LQKENI in the germline V gene. This CDR3 has 15 amino acids. The V end was cut by 3 bases, the J end by 1 base, with 9 bases between.

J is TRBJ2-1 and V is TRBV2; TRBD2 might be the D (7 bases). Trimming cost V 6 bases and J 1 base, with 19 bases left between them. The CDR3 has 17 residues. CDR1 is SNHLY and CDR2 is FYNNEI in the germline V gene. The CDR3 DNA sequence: TGTGCCAGCAGGACCATAGGGGGGGCTTTTTCCTACAATGAGCAGTTCTTC. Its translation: CASRTIGGAFSYNEQFF. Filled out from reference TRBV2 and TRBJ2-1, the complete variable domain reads EPEVTQTPSHQVTQMGQEVILRCVPISNHLYFYWYRQILGQKVEFLVSFYNNEISEKSEIFDDQFSVERPDGSNFTLKIRSTKLEDSAMYFCASRTIGGAFSYNEQFFGPGTRLTVL.

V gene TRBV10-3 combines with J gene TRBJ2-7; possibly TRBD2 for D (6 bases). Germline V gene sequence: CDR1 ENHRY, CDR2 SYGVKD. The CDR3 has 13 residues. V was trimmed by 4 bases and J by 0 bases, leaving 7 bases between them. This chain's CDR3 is CAISGLVSYEQYF. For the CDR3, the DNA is TGTGCCATCAGTGGACTAGTCTCCTACGAGCAGTACTTC.

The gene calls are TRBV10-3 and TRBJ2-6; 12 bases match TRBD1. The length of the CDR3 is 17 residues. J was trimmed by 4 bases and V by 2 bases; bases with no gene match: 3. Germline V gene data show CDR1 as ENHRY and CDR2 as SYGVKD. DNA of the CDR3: TGTGCCATCAGTGAGGGGGACAGGGGGCTCGGGGCCAACGTCCTGACTTTC. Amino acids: CAISEGDRGLGANVLTF.

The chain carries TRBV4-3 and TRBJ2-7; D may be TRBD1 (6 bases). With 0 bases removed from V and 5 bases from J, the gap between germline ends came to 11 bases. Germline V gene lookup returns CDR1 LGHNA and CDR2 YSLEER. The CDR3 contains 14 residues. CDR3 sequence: CASSQEGGGHEQYF. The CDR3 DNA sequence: TGCGCCAGCAGCCAAGAGGGTGGGGGCCACGAGCAGTACTTC.

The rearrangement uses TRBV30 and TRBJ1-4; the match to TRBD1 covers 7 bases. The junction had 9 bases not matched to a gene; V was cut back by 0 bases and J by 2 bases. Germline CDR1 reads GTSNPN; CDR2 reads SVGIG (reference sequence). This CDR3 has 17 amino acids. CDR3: CAWSVLRGDVTNEKLFF. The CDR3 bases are TGTGCCTGGAGTGTACTCAGGGGGGATGTGACTAATGAAAAACTGTTTTTT.

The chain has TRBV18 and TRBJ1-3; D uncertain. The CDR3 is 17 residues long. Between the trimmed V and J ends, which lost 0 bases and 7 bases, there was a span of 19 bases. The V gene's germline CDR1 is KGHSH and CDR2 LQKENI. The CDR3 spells CASSPPETTFLGNTIYF. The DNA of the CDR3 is TGTGCCAGCTCACCACCGGAGACTACCTTTTTGGGGAACACCATATATTTT.

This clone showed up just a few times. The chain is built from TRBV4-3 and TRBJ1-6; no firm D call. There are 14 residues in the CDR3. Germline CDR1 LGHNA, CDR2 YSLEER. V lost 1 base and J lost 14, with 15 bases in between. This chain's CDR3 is CASSQGFEDRTLHF. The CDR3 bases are TGCGCCAGCAGCCAAGGGTTTGAGGATCGCACCCTCCACTTT.

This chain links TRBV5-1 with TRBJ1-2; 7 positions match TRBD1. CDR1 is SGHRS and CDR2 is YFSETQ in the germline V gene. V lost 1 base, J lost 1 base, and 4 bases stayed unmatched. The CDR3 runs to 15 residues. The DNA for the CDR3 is TGCGCCAGCAGCTTGTATGGGACAGATAACTATGGCTACACCTTC. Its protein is CASSLYGTDNYGYTF.

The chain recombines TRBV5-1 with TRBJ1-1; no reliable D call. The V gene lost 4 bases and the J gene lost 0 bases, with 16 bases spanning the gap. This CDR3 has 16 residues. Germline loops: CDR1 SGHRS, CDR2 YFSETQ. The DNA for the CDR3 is TGCGCCAGCAGCCCACGAGAGGACTTTATGAACACTGAAGCTTTCTTT. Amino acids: CASSPREDFMNTEAFF. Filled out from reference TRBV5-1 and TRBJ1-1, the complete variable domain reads KAGVTQTPRYLIKTRGQQVTLSCSPISGHRSVSWYQQTPGQGLQFLFEYFSETQRNKGNFPGRFSGRQFSNSRSEMNVSTLELGDSALYLCASSPREDFMNTEAFFGQGTRLTVV.

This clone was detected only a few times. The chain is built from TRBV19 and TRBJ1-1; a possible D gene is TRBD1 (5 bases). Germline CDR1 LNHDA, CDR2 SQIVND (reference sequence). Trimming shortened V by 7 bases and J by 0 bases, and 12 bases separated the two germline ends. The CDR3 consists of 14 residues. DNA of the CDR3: TGTGCCAGTATTCAGACAGTTATGAACACTGAAGCTTTCTTT. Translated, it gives CASIQTVMNTEAFF.

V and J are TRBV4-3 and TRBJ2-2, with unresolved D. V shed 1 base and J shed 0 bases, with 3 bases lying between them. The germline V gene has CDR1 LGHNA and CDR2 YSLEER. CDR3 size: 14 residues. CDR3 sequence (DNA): TGCGCCAGCAGCCAAGCCTCGAACACCGGGGAGCTGTTTTTT. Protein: CASSQASNTGELFF.

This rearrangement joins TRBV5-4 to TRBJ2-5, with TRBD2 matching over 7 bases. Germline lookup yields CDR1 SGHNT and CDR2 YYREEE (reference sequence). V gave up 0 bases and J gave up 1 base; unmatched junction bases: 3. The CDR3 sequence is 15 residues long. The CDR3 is CASSLEAGFQETQYF. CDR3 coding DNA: TGTGCCAGCAGCTTGGAAGCGGGATTCCAAGAGACCCAGTACTTC.

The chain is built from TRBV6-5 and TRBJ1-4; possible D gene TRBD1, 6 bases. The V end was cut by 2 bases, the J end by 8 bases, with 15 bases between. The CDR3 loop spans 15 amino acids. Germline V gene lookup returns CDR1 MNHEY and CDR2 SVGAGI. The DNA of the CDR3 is TGTGCCAGCAGTTACAGTAAACAGGGTGAAGAAAAACTGTTTTTT. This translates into CASSYSKQGEEKLFF.

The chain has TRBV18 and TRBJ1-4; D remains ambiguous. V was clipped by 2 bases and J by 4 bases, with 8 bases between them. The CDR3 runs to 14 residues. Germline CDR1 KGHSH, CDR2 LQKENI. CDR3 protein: CASSPGLGNEKLFF. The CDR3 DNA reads TGTGCCAGCTCACCAGGGCTTGGTAATGAAAAACTGTTTTTT.

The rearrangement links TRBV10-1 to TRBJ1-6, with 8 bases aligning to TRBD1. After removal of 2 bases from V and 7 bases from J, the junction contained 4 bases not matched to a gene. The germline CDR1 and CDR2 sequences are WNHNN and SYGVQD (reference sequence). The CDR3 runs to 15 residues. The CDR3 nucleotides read TGCGCCAGCAGTGAGAGTTCAGGGGGCAATTCACCCCTCCACTTT. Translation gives CASSESSGGNSPLHF.

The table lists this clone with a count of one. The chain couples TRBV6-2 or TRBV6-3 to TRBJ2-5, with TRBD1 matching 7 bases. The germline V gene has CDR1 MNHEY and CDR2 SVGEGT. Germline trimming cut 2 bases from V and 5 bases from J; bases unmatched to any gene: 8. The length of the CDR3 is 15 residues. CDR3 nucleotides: TGTGCCAGCAGTTACGACAGGACAGGCGGGGAGACCCAGTACTTC. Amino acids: CASSYDRTGGETQYF.

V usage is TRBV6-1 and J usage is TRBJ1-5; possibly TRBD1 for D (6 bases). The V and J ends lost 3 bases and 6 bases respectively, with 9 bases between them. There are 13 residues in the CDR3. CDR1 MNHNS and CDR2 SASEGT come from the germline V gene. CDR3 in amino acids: CASSDQGIQPQHF. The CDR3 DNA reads TGTGCCAGCAGTGATCAGGGGATTCAGCCCCAGCATTTT.

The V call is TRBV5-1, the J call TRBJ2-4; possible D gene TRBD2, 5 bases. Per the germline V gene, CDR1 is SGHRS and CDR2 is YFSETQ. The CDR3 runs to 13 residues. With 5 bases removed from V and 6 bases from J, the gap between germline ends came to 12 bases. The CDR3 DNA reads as TGCGCCAGCAGTTTCGAGGGCGCAAACATTCAGTACTTC. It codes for CASSFEGANIQYF.

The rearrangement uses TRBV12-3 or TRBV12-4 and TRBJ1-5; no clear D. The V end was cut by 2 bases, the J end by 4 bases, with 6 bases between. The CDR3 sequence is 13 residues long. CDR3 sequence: CASSLFENQPQHF. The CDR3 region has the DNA TGTGCCAGCAGTTTATTCGAGAATCAGCCCCAGCATTTT.

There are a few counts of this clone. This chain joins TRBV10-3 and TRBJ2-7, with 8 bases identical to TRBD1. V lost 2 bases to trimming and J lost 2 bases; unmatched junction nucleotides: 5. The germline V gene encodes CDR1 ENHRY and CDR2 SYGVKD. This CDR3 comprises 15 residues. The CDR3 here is CAISERGTGTYEQYF. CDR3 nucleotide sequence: TGTGCCATCAGTGAGCGGGGGACAGGAACCTACGAGCAGTACTTC.

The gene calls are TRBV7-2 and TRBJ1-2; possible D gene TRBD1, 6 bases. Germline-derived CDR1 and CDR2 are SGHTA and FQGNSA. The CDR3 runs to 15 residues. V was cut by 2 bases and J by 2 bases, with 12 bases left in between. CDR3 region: CASSLSGTYNYGYTF. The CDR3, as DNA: TGTGCCAGCAGCTTATCCGGGACATACAACTATGGCTACACCTTC.

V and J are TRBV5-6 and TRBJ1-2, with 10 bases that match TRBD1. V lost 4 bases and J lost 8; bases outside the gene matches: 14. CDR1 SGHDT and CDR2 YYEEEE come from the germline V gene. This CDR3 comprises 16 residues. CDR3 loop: CASSPGTGAVSWGYTF. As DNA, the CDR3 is TGTGCCAGCAGCCCCGGGACAGGGGCTGTATCGTGGGGCTACACCTTC.

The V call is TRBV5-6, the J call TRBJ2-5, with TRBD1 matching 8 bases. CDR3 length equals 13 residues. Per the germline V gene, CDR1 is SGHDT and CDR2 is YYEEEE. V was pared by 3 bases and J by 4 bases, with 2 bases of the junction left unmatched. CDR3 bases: TGTGCCAGCAGCTGGACAGGGCCAGAGACCCAGTACTTC. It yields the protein CASSWTGPETQYF.

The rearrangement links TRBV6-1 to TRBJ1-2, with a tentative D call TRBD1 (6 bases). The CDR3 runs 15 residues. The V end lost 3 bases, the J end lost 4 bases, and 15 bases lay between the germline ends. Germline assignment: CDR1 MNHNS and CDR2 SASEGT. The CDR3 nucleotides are TGTGCCAGCAGTGATGGGGACACCCTCTTCTATGGCTACACCTTC. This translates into CASSDGDTLFYGYTF.

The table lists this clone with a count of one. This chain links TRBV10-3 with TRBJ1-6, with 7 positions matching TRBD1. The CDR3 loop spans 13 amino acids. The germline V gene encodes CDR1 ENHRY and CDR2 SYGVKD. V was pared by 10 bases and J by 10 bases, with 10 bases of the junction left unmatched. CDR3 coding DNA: TGTGCCAGCACCGACAGGGTACAATCACCCCTCCACTTT. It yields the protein CASTDRVQSPLHF.

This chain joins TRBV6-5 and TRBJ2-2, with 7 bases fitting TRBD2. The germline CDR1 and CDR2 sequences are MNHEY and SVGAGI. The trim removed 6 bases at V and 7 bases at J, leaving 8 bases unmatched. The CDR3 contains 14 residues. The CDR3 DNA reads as TGTGCCAGCAGGTGGGAGGGCCTAAACGGGGAGCTGTTTTTT. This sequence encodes CASRWEGLNGELFF.

This CDR3 is CSVHRNYGYTF. In DNA form, the CDR3 reads TGCAGCGTTCACAGGAACTATGGCTACACCTTC. The rearrangement joins TRBV29-1 to TRBJ1-2, with TRBD1 as a possible D gene (5 bases). Trimming left V 5 bases short and J 2 bases short, with 6 bases between. Per germline, CDR1 SQVTM and CDR2 ANQGSEA. The CDR3 runs to 11 residues.

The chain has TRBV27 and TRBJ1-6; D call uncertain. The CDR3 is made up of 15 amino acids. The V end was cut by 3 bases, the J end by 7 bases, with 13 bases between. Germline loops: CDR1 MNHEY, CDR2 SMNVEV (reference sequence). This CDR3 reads CASSFGLRSNSPLHF. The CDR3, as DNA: TGTGCCAGCAGTTTCGGACTCCGCTCGAATTCACCCCTCCACTTT.

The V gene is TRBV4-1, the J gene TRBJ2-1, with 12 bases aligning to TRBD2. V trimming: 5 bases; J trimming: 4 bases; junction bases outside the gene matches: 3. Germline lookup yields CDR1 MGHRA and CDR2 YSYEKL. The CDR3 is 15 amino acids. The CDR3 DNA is TGCGCCAGCAGCACTAGCGGGGGGCCATACAATGAGCAGTTCTTC. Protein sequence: CASSTSGGPYNEQFF.

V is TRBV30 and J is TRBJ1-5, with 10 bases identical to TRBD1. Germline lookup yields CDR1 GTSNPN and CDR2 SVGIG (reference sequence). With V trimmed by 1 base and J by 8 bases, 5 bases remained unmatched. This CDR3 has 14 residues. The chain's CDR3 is CAWSGTGGGKPQHF. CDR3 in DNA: TGTGCCTGGAGTGGGACAGGGGGAGGGAAGCCCCAGCATTTT.

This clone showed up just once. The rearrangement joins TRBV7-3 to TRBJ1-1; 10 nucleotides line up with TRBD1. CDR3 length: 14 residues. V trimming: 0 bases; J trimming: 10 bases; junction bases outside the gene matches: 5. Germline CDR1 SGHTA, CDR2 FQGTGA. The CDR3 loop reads CASSLTGTGDRAFF. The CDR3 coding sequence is TGTGCCAGCAGCTTAACGGGGACAGGGGATCGAGCTTTCTTT.